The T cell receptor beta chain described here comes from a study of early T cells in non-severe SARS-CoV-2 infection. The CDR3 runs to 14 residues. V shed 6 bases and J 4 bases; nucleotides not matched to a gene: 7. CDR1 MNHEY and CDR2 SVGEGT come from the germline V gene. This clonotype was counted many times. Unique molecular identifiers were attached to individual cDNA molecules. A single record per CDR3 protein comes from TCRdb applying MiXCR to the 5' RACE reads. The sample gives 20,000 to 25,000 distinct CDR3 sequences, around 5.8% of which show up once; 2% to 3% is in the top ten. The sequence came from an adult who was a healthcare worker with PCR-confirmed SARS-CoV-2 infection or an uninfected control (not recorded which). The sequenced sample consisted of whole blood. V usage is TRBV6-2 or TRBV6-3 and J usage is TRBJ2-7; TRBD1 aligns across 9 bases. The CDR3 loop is CASRKTGGRYEQYF. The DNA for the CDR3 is TGTGCCAGCAGGAAGACAGGGGGGAGGTACGAGCAGTACTTC.